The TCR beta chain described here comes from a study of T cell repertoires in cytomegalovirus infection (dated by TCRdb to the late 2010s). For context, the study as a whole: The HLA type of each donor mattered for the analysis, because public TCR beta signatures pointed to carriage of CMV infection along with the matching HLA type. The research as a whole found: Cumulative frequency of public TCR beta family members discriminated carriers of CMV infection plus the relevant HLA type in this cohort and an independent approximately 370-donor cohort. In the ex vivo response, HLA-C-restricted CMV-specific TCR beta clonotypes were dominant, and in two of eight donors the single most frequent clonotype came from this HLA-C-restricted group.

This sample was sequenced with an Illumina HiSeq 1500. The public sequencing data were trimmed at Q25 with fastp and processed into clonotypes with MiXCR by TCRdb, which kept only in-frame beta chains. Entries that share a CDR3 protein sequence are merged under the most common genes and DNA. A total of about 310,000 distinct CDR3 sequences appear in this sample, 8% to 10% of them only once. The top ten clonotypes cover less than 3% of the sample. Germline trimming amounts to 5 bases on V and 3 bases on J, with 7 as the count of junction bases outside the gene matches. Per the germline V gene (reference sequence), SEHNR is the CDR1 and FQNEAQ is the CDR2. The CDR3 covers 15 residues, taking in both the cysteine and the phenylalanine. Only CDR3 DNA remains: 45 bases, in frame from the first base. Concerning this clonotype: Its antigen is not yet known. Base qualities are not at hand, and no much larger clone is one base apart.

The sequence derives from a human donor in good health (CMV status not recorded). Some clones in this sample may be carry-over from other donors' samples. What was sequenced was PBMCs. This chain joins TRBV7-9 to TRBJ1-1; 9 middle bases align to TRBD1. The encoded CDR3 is CASSPGTGPDTEAFF. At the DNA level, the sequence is TGTGCCAGCAGCCCAGGGACAGGGCCCGACACTGAAGCTTTCTTT.